This TCR beta chain was documented in a study of cytomegalovirus exposure and HLA in healthy donors. On the study more broadly: The approximately 120 validation repertoires, a later analysis reported, used the same platform as the 666 first-cohort repertoires.

Regarding this clone: Its target is not known.

Overall study results and limits: In vitro, a few CMV-associated chains proved specific for CMV antigens. Subsequent analysis showed first-cohort TCR clusters tending to co-occur in about 110 validation repertoires.

V lost 5 bases to trimming and J lost 6 bases; unmatched junction nucleotides: 8. This CDR3 comprises 15 residues. Germline-derived CDR1 and CDR2 are SGHVS and FQNEAQ. Data came from immunoSEQ multiplex PCR; TCRdb stores just in-frame clones and leaves some out. The profile shows some 79,000 clones, around 94% of them singletons. Specimen: PBMCs. This receptor was identified in a woman between 18 and 29 years old in good health and CMV-seropositive. The chain is built from TRBV7-8 and TRBJ1-4; TRBD1 agrees at 8 bases. The CDR3 sequence is CASSPHRGGDEKLFF. The CDR3 region has the DNA TGTGCCAGCAGCCCACACAGGGGGGGCGATGAAAAACTGTTTTTT.